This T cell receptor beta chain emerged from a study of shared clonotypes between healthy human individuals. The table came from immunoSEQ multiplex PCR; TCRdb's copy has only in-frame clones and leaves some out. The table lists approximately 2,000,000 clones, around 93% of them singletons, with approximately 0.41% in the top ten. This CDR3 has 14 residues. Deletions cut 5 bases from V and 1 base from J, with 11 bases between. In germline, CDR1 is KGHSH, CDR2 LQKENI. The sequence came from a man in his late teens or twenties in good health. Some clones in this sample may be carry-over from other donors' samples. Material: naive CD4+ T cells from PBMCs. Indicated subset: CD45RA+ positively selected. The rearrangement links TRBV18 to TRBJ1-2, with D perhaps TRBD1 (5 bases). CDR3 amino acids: CASSTTDFNYGYTF. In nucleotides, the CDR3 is TGTGCCAGCTCAACGACAGACTTTAACTATGGCTACACCTTC.